These T cell receptor beta chains were read from a single sample in a study of cytomegalovirus exposure and HLA in healthy donors. The table came from immunoSEQ multiplex PCR; TCRdb's copy has only in-frame clones and leaves some out. The sample holds under 250,000 clones, just over 75% seen once. The sample comprised PBMCs. These receptors were collected from a young man in good health and CMV-seronegative. Each CDR3 is given with its conserved first and last residue. Fields, in order: V gene, CDR3 protein.

TRBV7-9 | CAGQGSPRYTF
TRBV28 | CASSSPSGLAGRNIQYF
TRBV7-8 | CASSLEGAGGTEAFF
TRBV28 | CASSSPSGVNTEAFF
TRBV30 | CAWSVQGNTIYF
TRBV6-4 | CASSVDSGISTDTQYF
TRBV15 | CATSREAGAGTQYF
TRBV4-1 | CASSPVGGTEAFF
TRBV5-1 | CASTPILGGGAPGELFF
TRBV7-3 | CASSDGGRVSTDTQYF
TRBV7-9 | CASSLAGTGGANYGYTF
TRBV10-1 | CASSPGQGVSGELFF
TRBV10-2 | CASSERSTGVSYEQYF
TRBV5-4 | CASSLQNTDTQYF
TRBV28 | CASSLVQGSAGNTIYF
TRBV27 | CASSLSGQGRSYEQYF
TRBV28 | CASLQGTNEKLFF
TRBV4-1 | CASSQPGQGWTEAFF
TRBV18 | CASSPLGVQSEAEAFF
TRBV11-3 | CASSKGVSYEQYF
TRBV6-4 | CASARGPQETQYF
TRBV4-1 | CASSQVTGQSSYEQYF
TRBV10-2 | CASSLLDAGQPQHF
TRBV7-6 | CASSLDLAGVRDGELFF
TRBV7-5 | CVRSLRPGAWENTEAFF
TRBV9 | CASSVEIGGRGRETRYF
TRBV11-2 | CASSLPRTGRGEQFF
TRBV11-3 | CASSLEGTDTQYF
TRBV2 | CARERTGQETQYF
TRBV4-1 | CASSQVRNQETQYF
TRBV7-8 | CASSQPTSGRTSGELFF
TRBV2 | CARRQIMNTEAFF
TRBV5-6 | CASSLVKGDFGNTIYF
TRBV25-1 | CASKSATNEKLFF
TRBV19 | CASSIVGGKTNEQFF
TRBV9 | CASSVLSGRATDTQYF
TRBV6-1 | CASVLDSSGANVLTF
TRBV30 | CAWSPGGTEAFF
TRBV7-3 | CASSSGLLGEQFF
TRBV15 | CATSRDGGWELFF
TRBV13 | CASSLDLDELYGYTF
TRBV6-5 | CASSQYNEQFF
TRBV10-2 | CASRQGLLMNEQFF
TRBV2 | CASSVSAYNEQFF
TRBV18 | CASSPGLAGAFSYEQYF
TRBV28 | CASRTGGLNQPQHF
TRBV13 | CASSLSGPWDEQYF
TRBV5-1 | CASSLTGSNQPQHF
TRBV7-2 | CASSFDRYQETQYF
TRBV7-6 | CASSRSDRDTEAFF
TRBV10-3 | CAISPTGAGEKLFF
TRBV28 | CASSKNRGRSETQYF
TRBV27 | CASSFAGTGIGSYNSPLHF
TRBV2 | CAISGGDSGGKQFF
TRBV5-1 | CASSLGGDYNEQFF
TRBV29-1 | CSVDEVQGRGYTF
TRBV7-9 | CASSPWGRGNHQPQHF
TRBV9 | CASSARRGLRGETQYF